This T cell receptor (beta chain) stems from a study of blood T cell repertoires in COVID-19. Overall study: The origin of the acute and convalescent COVID-19 samples was the United States, Italy and Spain. T cells, B-cell-depleted T cells, or PBMCs supplied cDNA or gDNA.

Original handling: Using reference gene primer amplification, nucleated cell counts were estimated. Method: immunoSEQ multiplex PCR; TCRdb's copy keeps in-frame clones and lacks some. That table is the source of V, J and clone size, and D and trimming were worked out from the DNA. The sample has 200,000 to 250,000 clones; about 79% are singletons. The V end lost 6 bases, the J end lost 2 bases, and 23 bases lay between the germline ends. Germline values: CDR1 SQVTM, CDR2 ANQGSEA. The CDR3 extends over 17 amino acids. Source material: peripheral blood. V and J are TRBV29-1 and TRBJ2-1, with D possibly TRBD2 on 6 matching bases. The TCR comes from a human donor in a cohort sampled during active COVID-19. The CDR3 loop reads CSVAFLGGTKPYNEQFF. The CDR3 DNA is TGCAGCGTGGCATTTTTGGGAGGCACTAAACCCTACAATGAGCAGTTCTTC.